The rows below give T cell receptor beta chains drawn from one sample of a study of blood T cell repertoires in COVID-19. The repertoire was sequenced with immunoSEQ multiplex PCR; TCRdb's copy has only in-frame clones and lacks some. The table has roughly 14,000 clones, less than 75% seen once. Sequences were obtained from peripheral blood. The source of these receptors is a boy aged 2-9 years with active or convalescent COVID-19. CDR3s include the opening cysteine and the closing phenylalanine or tryptophan. Each record gives: J gene, V gene, clone size, D gene, CDR3 protein, CDR3 DNA. The D gene is left open where the match is weak. Clone size appears in some rows only: once, few, many, or a class for an expanded clone.

j_call: TRBJ2-3
v_call: TRBV4-3
clone_size: once
d_call: TRBD2
cdr3_aa: CASSQDGLAGFGDTQYF
cdr3_nt: TGCGCCAGCAGCCAGGACGGACTAGCGGGATTCGGAGATACGCAGTATTTT

j_call: TRBJ2-7
v_call: TRBV18
clone_size: .
d_call: TRBD1
cdr3_aa: CASSPAGGAYEQYF
cdr3_nt: TGTGCCAGCTCACCAGCAGGGGGTGCATACGAGCAGTACTTC

j_call: TRBJ1-1
v_call: TRBV27
clone_size: .
d_call: .
cdr3_aa: CAGPLQKHTEAFF
cdr3_nt: TGTGCCGGGCCCCTACAGAAACACACTGAAGCTTTCTTT

j_call: TRBJ2-3
v_call: TRBV29-1
clone_size: .
d_call: TRBD1
cdr3_aa: CSVSQGAAGTDTQYF
cdr3_nt: TGCAGCGTTTCGCAGGGGGCGGCAGGGACAGATACGCAGTATTTT

j_call: TRBJ2-2
v_call: TRBV4-1
clone_size: .
d_call: .
cdr3_aa: CASSQDGMNTGELFF
cdr3_nt: TGCGCCAGCAGCCAAGACGGGATGAACACCGGGGAGCTGTTTTTT

j_call: TRBJ1-2
v_call: TRBV18
clone_size: .
d_call: .
cdr3_aa: CASSQLQGHLYGYTF
cdr3_nt: TGTGCCAGCTCACAATTACAGGGTCACCTATATGGCTACACCTTC

j_call: TRBJ2-6
v_call: TRBV4-3
clone_size: few
d_call: TRBD1
cdr3_aa: CASSPGQGGSNVLTF
cdr3_nt: TGCGCCAGCAGCCCGGGACAGGGGGGGTCCAACGTCCTGACTTTC

j_call: TRBJ2-7
v_call: TRBV9
clone_size: medium-sized
d_call: TRBD2
cdr3_aa: CASSEGLAGDYEQYF
cdr3_nt: TGTGCCAGCAGCGAGGGACTAGCGGGAGACTACGAGCAGTACTTC

j_call: TRBJ1-1
v_call: TRBV19
clone_size: .
d_call: .
cdr3_aa: CASSLEGGNTEAFF
cdr3_nt: TGTGCCAGTAGTCTAGAAGGGGGGAACACTGAAGCTTTCTTT

j_call: TRBJ1-2
v_call: TRBV18
clone_size: .
d_call: TRBD1
cdr3_aa: CASSLLQGVGGYTF
cdr3_nt: TGTGCCAGCTCACTCTTACAGGGGGTAGGAGGCTACACCTTC

j_call: TRBJ1-1
v_call: TRBV4-2
clone_size: .
d_call: .
cdr3_aa: CASSQEGVSTEAFF
cdr3_nt: TGTGCCAGCAGCCAAGAAGGGGTGAGCACTGAAGCTTTCTTT

j_call: TRBJ2-3
v_call: TRBV3-1/TRBV3-2
clone_size: .
d_call: .
cdr3_aa: CASSTGVRRSTDTQYF
cdr3_nt: TGTGCCAGCAGCACGGGGGTTCGAAGGAGCACAGATACGCAGTATTTT

j_call: TRBJ1-2
v_call: TRBV7-2
clone_size: once
d_call: TRBD1
cdr3_aa: CASSLAGTGDYGYTF
cdr3_nt: TGTGCCAGCAGCTTAGCGGGGACAGGGGACTATGGCTACACCTTC

j_call: TRBJ1-2
v_call: TRBV25-1
clone_size: .
d_call: .
cdr3_aa: CASTSGTGRYGYTF
cdr3_nt: TGTGCCAGCACCTCAGGAACAGGGCGATATGGCTACACCTTC

j_call: TRBJ2-1
v_call: TRBV6-7
clone_size: .
d_call: .
cdr3_aa: CASTLTGLGPFF
cdr3_nt: TGTGCCAGCACCCTTACAGGCCTTGGTCCGTTCTTC

j_call: TRBJ2-2
v_call: TRBV7-6
clone_size: .
d_call: .
cdr3_aa: CASSLGLGELFF
cdr3_nt: TGTGCCAGCAGCTTGGGGCTGGGGGAGCTGTTTTTT

j_call: TRBJ2-7
v_call: TRBV2
clone_size: .
d_call: .
cdr3_aa: CASSAPFVYEQYF
cdr3_nt: TGTGCCAGCAGTGCCCCCTTCGTTTACGAGCAGTACTTC

j_call: TRBJ2-7
v_call: TRBV20-1
clone_size: .
d_call: .
cdr3_aa: CSVGRAYEQYF
cdr3_nt: TGCAGTGTGGGCAGAGCCTACGAGCAGTACTTC

j_call: TRBJ2-3
v_call: TRBV7-9
clone_size: .
d_call: TRBD2
cdr3_aa: CASSLKAGGRDTQYF
cdr3_nt: TGTGCCAGCAGCCTAAAAGCGGGGGGCCGGGATACGCAGTATTTT

j_call: TRBJ1-6
v_call: TRBV27
clone_size: .
d_call: TRBD1
cdr3_aa: CASSRDRGDSPLHF
cdr3_nt: TGTGCCAGCAGTCGGGACAGGGGGGATTCACCCCTCCACTTT